The 8 T cell receptor beta chains below all came from one sample that was sequenced in a study of STAT3 mutations in large granular lymphocyte leukemia (dated by TCRdb to the late 2010s). General conclusions and limits of the study: At least one immunodominant TCRbeta clonotype was present in every T-LGLL patient, and multiple immunodominant subclonotypes appeared in about half of the T-LGLL patients.

Their target antigens are unknown. Receptors were amplified or captured by the immunoSEQ multiplex PCR assay. Here the immuneACCESS table is served through TCRdb, limited to in-frame sequences with V and J called. Missing clones are a known gap in these copies; in checked studies unresolved V genes cover under half, and the rest lacks a known reason. This sample holds more than 3,500 clones; about 80% were observed only once. Of the sample, 85% to 90% falls within the top ten clones. Sample: peripheral blood mononuclear cells. These TCRs come from a boy aged 5-17 years with T-cell large granular lymphocyte leukemia. Some clones in this sample may be carry-over from other donors' samples. The age is the age at diagnosis.

The chain uses TRBV7-8 and TRBJ2-7; 12 positions agree with TRBD2. With 5 bases clipped from V and 5 bases from J, the junction kept 7 bases outside the gene matches. CDR1 SGHVS and CDR2 FQNEAQ come from the germline V gene. CDR3 length: 15 amino acids. CDR3 region: CASSATSGGIHEQYF. The CDR3 DNA reads as TGTGCCAGCAGCGCGACTAGCGGGGGAATCCACGAGCAGTACTTC.

This clone was seen just once. CDR3 loop: CASSSFATSTYEQYF. In DNA, the CDR3 is TGTGCCAGCAGTTCCTTCGCGACTTCGACCTACGAGCAGTACTTC. The chain is built from TRBV7-9 and TRBJ2-7; D unclear. The CDR3 spans 15 residues. V was trimmed by 6 bases and J by 2 bases, leaving 17 bases between them. Germline V gene sequence: CDR1 SEHNR, CDR2 FQNEAQ (reference sequence).

The chain recombines TRBV5-4 with TRBJ2-5, with TRBD2 matching 7 bases. Per germline, CDR1 SGHNT and CDR2 YYREEE (reference sequence). The trim removed 1 base at V and 0 bases at J, leaving 3 bases unmatched. The CDR3 totals 15 residues. The CDR3 here is CASSLPSGNQETQYF. The CDR3 DNA follows: TGTGCCAGCAGCTTGCCGAGCGGGAACCAAGAGACCCAGTACTTC.

This clone was seen only a few times. The V call is TRBV5-1, the J call TRBJ2-3; D tentatively fits TRBD1 or TRBD2 (6 bases each). This CDR3 is built from 12 residues. V lost 4 bases and J 14 bases, leaving 17 bases between the germline ends. The V gene's germline CDR1 is SGHRS and CDR2 YFSETQ. Written as DNA, the CDR3 is TGCGCCAGCAGCCCTGGACAGTCCGGGGGGTATTTT. Translating gives CASSPGQSGGYF. The complete variable domain, with remaining parts taken from reference TRBV5-1 and TRBJ2-3, reads KAGVTQTPRYLIKTRGQQVTLSCSPISGHRSVSWYQQTPGQGLQFLFEYFSETQRNKGNFPGRFSGRQFSNSRSEMNVSTLELGDSALYLCASSPGQSGGYFGPGTRLTVL.

This clone is labeled medium-sized. The CDR3 region has the DNA TGTGCCAGCAGTGAAGTAGCGGGGGGCGTTGAGACCCAGTACTTC. Its translation is CASSEVAGGVETQYF. The chain uses TRBV6-1 and TRBJ2-5, with 10 bases matching TRBD2. The CDR3 runs to 15 residues. The germline gives CDR1 MNHNS, CDR2 SASEGT. The V segment lost 1 base and the J segment 5 bases; nucleotides outside the gene matches: 4.

The chain has TRBV6-5 and TRBJ2-5; a possible D gene is TRBD2 (6 bases). This CDR3 spans 13 amino acids. V lost 5 bases to trimming and J lost 5 bases, with 12 bases between them. Per germline, CDR1 MNHEY and CDR2 SVGAGI. CDR3 in amino acids: CASSRAGWETQYF. The CDR3 coding sequence is TGTGCCAGCAGTCGGGCGGGATGGGAGACCCAGTACTTC.

This rearrangement joins TRBV29-1 to TRBJ2-5, with 7 bases matching TRBD2. CDR3 size: 11 residues. Losses at the gene ends were 5 bases for V and 6 bases for J; bases not matched to a gene: 3. Germline V gene data show CDR1 as SQVTM and CDR2 as ANQGSEA. CDR3 coding DNA: TGCAGCGTTAGGGAGGGGAAGACCCAGTACTTC. Residues: CSVREGKTQYF.

This sequence joins TRBV30 and TRBJ1-6; possible D gene TRBD1, 5 bases. The CDR3 has 14 amino acids. Trimming took 5 bases from V and 7 from J, leaving 15 bases between them. The germline V gene has CDR1 GTSNPN and CDR2 SVGIG (reference sequence). The DNA of the CDR3 is TGTGCCTGGGGGACGGCGACAGTGAATTCACCCCTCCACTTT. Protein sequence: CAWGTATVNSPLHF.